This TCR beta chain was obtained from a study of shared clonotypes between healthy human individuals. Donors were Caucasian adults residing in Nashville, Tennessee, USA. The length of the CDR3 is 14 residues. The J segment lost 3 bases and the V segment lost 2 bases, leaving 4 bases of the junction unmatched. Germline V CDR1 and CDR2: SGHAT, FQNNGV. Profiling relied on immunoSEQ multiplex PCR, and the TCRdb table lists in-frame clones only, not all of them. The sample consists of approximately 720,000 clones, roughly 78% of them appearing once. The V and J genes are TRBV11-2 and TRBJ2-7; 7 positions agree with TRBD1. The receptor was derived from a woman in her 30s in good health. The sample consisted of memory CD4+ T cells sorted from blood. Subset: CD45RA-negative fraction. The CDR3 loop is CASSLTTGIYEQYF. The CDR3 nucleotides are TGTGCCAGCAGCTTAACGACAGGGATCTACGAGCAGTACTTC.